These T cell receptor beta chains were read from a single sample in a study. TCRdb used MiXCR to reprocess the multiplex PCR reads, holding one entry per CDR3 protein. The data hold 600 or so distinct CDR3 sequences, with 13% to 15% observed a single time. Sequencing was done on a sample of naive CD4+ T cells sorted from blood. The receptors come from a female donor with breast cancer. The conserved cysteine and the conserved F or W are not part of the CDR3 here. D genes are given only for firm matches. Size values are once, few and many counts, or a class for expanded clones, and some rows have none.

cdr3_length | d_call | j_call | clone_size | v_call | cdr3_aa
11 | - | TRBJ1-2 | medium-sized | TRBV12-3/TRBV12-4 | ASSPPGAEGYT
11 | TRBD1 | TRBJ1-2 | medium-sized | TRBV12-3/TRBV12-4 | ASSLGQGFLDT
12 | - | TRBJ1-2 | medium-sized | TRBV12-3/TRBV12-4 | ASSLGQGLRGYT
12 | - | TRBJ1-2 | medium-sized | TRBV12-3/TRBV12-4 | ASSPGRRNYGYT
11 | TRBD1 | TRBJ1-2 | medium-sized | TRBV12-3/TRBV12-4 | ASSYGTVYGYT
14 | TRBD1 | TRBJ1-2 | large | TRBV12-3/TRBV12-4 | ASSPARTGVSNGYT
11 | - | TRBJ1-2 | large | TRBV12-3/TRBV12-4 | ASSFRARGGYT
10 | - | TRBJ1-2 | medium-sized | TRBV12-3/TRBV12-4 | ASSQESYGYT
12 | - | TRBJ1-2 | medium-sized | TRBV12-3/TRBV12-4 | ASSLWGGGYGYT
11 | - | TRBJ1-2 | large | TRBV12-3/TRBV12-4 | ASSVTNNYGYT
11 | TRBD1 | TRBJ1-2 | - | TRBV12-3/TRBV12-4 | ASSLDRFDGYT
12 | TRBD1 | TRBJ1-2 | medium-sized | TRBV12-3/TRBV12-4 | ASTRQGSSSGYT
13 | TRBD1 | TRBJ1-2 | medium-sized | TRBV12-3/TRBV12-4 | ASSSGQGKLGGYT
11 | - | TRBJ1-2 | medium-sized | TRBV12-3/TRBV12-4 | ASSSSLTYGYT
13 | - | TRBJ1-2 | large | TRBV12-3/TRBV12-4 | ASSFGQGVAYGYT
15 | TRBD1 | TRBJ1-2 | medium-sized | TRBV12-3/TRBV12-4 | ASSSRQRQGDLGGYT